This T cell receptor (beta chain) is drawn from a study of blood T cell repertoires in COVID-19. Whole-study context: Samples of COVID-19 (acute and convalescent) were obtained from the United States, Italy and Spain.

Profiling relied on immunoSEQ multiplex PCR, and the TCRdb table lists in-frame clones only, not all of them. Found here are about 280,000 clones, around nine tenths of them singletons; the top ten hold about 11%. The sequence was collected from a woman in her twenties or thirties with COVID-19, enrolled during active disease. Material for sequencing was peripheral blood.

The CDR3, as DNA: TGTGCCAGCAGCCAAGGGGGAGTAGCGGAGGACTGGGAGACCCAGTACTTC. This sequence encodes CASSQGGVAEDWETQYF. The chain carries TRBV3-1 (or the pseudogene TRBV3-2) and TRBJ2-5; tentatively, D is TRBD2 (6 bases). This CDR3 is 17 amino acids long. CDR1 and CDR2 from the germline V gene are LGHDT and YNNKEL (reference sequence). Trimming pared 1 base from V and 5 bases from J, leaving 20 bases between.